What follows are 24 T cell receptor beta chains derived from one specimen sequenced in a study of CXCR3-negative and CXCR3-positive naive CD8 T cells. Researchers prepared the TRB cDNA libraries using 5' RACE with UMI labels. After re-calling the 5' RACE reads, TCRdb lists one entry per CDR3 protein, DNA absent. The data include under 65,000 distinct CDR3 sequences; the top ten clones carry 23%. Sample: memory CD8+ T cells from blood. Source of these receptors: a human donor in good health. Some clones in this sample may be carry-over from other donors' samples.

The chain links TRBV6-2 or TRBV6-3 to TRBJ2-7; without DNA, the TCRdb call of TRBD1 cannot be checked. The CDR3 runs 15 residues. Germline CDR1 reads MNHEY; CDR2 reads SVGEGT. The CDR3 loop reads CASSPPGQDVGEQYF.

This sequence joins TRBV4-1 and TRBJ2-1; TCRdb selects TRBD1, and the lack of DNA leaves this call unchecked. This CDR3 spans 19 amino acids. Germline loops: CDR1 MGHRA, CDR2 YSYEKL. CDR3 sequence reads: CASSQEGALAQGGRYEQFF.

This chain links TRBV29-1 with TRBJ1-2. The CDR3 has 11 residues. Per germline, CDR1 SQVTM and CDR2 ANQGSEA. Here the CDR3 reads CSVEDITGYTF.

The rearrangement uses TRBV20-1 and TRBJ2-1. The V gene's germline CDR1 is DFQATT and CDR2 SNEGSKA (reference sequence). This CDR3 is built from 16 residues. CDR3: CSAAPTDFSGVYEQFF.

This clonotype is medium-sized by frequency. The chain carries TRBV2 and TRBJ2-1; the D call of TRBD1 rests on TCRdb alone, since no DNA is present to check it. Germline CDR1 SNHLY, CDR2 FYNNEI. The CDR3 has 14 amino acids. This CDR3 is CASSETGAVNEQFF.

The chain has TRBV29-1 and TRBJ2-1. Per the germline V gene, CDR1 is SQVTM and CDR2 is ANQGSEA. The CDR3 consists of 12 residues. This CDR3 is CSVIGVTREQFF.

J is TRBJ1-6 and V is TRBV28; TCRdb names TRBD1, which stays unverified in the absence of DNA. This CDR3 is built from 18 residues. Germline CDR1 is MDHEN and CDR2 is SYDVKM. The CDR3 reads CASSLRDRAPVEYSPLHF.

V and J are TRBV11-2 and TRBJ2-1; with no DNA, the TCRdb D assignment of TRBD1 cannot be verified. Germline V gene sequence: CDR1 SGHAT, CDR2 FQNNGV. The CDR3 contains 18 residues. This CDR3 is CASSLDPPGTGYYNEQFF.

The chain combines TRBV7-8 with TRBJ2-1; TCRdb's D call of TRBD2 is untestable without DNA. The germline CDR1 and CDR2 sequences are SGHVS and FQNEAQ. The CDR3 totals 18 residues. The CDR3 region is CASSSMGLAFGSYNEQFF.

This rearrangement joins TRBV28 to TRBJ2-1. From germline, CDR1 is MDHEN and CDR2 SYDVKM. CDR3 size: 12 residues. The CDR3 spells CASSLAHNEQFF.

The CDR3 protein is CASSFFAGSANEQFF. This chain links TRBV28 with TRBJ2-1; TCRdb selects TRBD1, and the lack of DNA leaves this call unchecked. Germline V gives CDR1 MDHEN, CDR2 SYDVKM. The CDR3 is 15 amino acids.

The CDR3 sequence is CSVEDAEGDEQYF. This sequence joins TRBV29-1 and TRBJ2-7; lacking DNA, the TRBD2 call made by TCRdb goes unchecked. Germline V gives CDR1 SQVTM, CDR2 ANQGSEA. The CDR3 sequence is 13 residues long.

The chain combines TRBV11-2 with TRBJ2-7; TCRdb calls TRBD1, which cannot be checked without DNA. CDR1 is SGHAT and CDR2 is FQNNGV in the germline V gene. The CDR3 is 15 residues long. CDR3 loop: CASSLDAGQGFEQYF. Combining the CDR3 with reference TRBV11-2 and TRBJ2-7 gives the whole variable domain EAGVAQSPRYKIIEKRQSVAFWCNPISGHATLYWYQQILGQGPKLLIQFQNNGVVDDSQLPKDRFSAERLKGVDSTLKIQPAKLEDSAVYLCASSLDAGQGFEQYFGPGTRLTVT.

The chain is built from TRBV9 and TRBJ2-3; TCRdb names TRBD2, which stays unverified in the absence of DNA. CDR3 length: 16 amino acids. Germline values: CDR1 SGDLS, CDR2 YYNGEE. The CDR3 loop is CASSPHSGVSTDTQYF.

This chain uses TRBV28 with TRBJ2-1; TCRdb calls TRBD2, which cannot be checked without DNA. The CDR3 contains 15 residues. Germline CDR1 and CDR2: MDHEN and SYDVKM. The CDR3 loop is CASSLLAGVRNEQFF.

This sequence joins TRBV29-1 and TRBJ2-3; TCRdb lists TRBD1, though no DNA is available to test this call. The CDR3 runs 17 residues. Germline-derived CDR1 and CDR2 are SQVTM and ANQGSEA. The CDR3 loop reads CSASLQGYTRTTDTQYF.

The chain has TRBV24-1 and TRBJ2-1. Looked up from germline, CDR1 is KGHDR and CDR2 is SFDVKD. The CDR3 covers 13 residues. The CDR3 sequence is CATSARGYNEQFF.

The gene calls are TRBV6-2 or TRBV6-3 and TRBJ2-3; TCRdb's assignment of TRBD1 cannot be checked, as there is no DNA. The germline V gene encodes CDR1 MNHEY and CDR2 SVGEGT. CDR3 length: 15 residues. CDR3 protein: CASSYSGGGADTQYF.

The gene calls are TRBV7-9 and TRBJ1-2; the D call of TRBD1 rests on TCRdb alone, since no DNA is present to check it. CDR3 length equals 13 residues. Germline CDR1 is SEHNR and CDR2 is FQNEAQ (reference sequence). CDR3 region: CASSPDTFDGYTF.

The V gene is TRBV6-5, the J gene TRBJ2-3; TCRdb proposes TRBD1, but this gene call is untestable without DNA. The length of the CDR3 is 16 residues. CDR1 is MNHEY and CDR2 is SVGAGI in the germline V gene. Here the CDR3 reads CASSQSPDRATDTQYF.

The CDR3 protein is CASSFRPQNEQFF. V usage is TRBV5-5 and J usage is TRBJ2-1. CDR1 and CDR2 from the germline V gene are SGHKS and YYEKEE (reference sequence). The CDR3 runs 13 residues.

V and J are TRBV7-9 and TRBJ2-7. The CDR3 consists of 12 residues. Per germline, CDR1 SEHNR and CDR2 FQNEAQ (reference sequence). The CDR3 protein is CASSLGRYEQYF.

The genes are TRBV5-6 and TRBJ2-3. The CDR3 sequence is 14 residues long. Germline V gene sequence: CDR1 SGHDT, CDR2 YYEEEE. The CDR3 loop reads CASSLGPITDTQYF.

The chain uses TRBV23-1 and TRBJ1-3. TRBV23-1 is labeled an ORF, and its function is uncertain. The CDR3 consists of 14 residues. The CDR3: CARETEFVGNTIYF.